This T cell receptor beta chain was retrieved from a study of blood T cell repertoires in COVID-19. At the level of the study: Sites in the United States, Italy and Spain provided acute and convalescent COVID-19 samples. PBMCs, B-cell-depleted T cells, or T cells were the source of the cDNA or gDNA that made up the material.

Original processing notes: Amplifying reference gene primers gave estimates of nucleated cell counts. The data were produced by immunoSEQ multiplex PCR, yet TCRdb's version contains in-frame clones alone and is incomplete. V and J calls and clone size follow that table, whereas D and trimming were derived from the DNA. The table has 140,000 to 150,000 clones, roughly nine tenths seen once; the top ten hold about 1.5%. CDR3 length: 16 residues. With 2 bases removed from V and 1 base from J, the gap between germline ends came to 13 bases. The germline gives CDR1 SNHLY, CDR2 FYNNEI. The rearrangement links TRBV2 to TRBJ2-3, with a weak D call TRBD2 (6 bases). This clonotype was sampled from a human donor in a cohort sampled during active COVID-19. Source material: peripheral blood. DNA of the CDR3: TGTGCCAGCAGTGAATTTGGATTAGCGGGCACAGATACGCAGTATTTT. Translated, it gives CASSEFGLAGTDTQYF. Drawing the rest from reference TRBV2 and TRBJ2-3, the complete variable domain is EPEVTQTPSHQVTQMGQEVILRCVPISNHLYFYWYRQILGQKVEFLVSFYNNEISEKSEIFDDQFSVERPDGSNFTLKIRSTKLEDSAMYFCASSEFGLAGTDTQYFGPGTRLTVL.